What follows are 31 T cell receptor beta chains derived from one specimen sequenced in a study of OX40 agonist ivuxolimab in advanced cancers. Assay: immunoSEQ multiplex PCR; the TCRdb copy retains only in-frame clones and omits some. The sample holds about 63,000 clones; roughly four fifths are singletons and the top ten take 1.5% to 2%. This material consisted of CD4+ or CD8+ T cells sorted from blood, taken in a trial of the OX40 agonist ivuxolimab. The receptor set was obtained from an adult with an advanced solid tumor such as melanoma, head and neck, liver or kidney cancer.

The chain links TRBV5-1 to TRBJ2-2, with D unclear. Trimming removed 4 bases at V and 4 bases at J, with 11 bases between. The germline CDR1 and CDR2 sequences are SGHRS and YFSETQ. The CDR3 is 14 residues long. The CDR3 sequence: CASSQTIRTGELFF. The CDR3 DNA follows: TGCGCCAGCAGCCAAACTATCCGCACCGGGGAGCTGTTTTTT.

V and J are TRBV6-1 and TRBJ1-5, with D unresolved. Deletions cut 10 bases from V and 1 base from J, with 11 bases between. This CDR3 has 13 amino acids. Germline V gene sequence: CDR1 MNHNS, CDR2 SASEGT. Written as DNA, the CDR3 is TGTGCCACTAGAACTTTGAGCAATCAGCCCCAGCATTTT. This sequence encodes CATRTLSNQPQHF.

V gene TRBV6-1 combines with J gene TRBJ1-2; 10 positions match TRBD1. Losses at the gene ends were 1 base for V and 8 bases for J; bases not matched to a gene: 7. Germline values: CDR1 MNHNS, CDR2 SASEGT. The length of the CDR3 is 15 residues. The CDR3 sequence: CASSEGTGGFGGYTF. The CDR3 bases are TGTGCCAGCAGTGAAGGGACAGGGGGATTTGGCGGCTACACCTTC.

The rearrangement links TRBV19 to TRBJ1-5; no clear D. This CDR3 is 14 amino acids long. The V and J ends lost 7 bases and 4 bases respectively, with 14 bases between them. Germline CDR1 and CDR2: LNHDA and SQIVND (reference sequence). The CDR3 here is CASKQLAENQPQHF. CDR3 DNA sequence: TGTGCCAGTAAGCAATTAGCAGAAAATCAGCCCCAGCATTTT.

The chain uses TRBV7-9 and TRBJ1-5; 8 bases map to TRBD1. J was trimmed by 5 bases and V by 5 bases; bases with no gene match: 5. The CDR3 runs to 14 residues. Germline-derived CDR1 and CDR2 are SEHNR and FQNEAQ (reference sequence). The CDR3 reads CASSEDRGHQPQHF. In nucleotides, the CDR3 is TGTGCCAGCAGCGAAGACAGGGGCCATCAGCCCCAGCATTTT.

The V and J genes are TRBV11-2 and TRBJ2-5, with D uncertain. The CDR3 totals 11 residues. Trimming took off 2 bases at V and 5 bases at J, with 3 bases between the two ends. The germline CDR1 and CDR2 sequences are SGHAT and FQNNGV. The CDR3 reads CASSLTETQYF. The CDR3 nucleotides read TGTGCCAGCAGCTTAACGGAGACCCAGTACTTC.

The genes are TRBV7-9 and TRBJ2-1, with 9 bases matching TRBD2. The CDR3 consists of 17 residues. Looked up from germline, CDR1 is SEHNR and CDR2 is FQNEAQ (reference sequence). The V gene end was trimmed by 4 bases and the J gene end by 0 bases; junction bases not matched to a gene: 7. DNA of the CDR3: TGTGCCAGCAGCTCTAGGGGCGGGAGGGCCTCCTACAATGAGCAGTTCTTC. Its protein product is CASSSRGGRASYNEQFF. Looking up the rest from reference TRBV7-9 and TRBJ2-1 gives the full variable domain: DTGVSQNPRHKITKRGQNVTFRCDPISEHNRLYWYRQTLGQGPEFLTYFQNEAQLEKSRLLSDRFSAERPKGSFSTLEIQRTEQGDSAMYLCASSSRGGRASYNEQFFGPGTRLTVL.

J is TRBJ2-5 and V is TRBV30; no reliable D call. V was shortened by 2 bases and J by 5 bases, with 9 bases between the two germline ends. Per the germline V gene, CDR1 is GTSNPN and CDR2 is SVGIG (reference sequence). CDR3 length: 12 residues. The CDR3, as DNA: TGTGCCTGGAGTCCCGCCCTGGAGACCCAGTACTTC. Its protein is CAWSPALETQYF.

The gene calls are TRBV5-6 and TRBJ1-1; TRBD1 matches 8 bases. The CDR3 sequence is 15 residues long. Per the germline V gene, CDR1 is SGHDT and CDR2 is YYEEEE. With V trimmed by 0 bases and J by 0 bases, 1 base remained unmatched. The CDR3 DNA follows: TGTGCCAGCAGCTTGGGGGACAGGATGAACACTGAAGCTTTCTTT. Translated: CASSLGDRMNTEAFF. The complete variable domain, with remaining parts taken from reference TRBV5-6 and TRBJ1-1, reads DAGVTQSPTHLIKTRGQQVTLRCSPKSGHDTVSWYQQALGQGPQFIFQYYEEEERQRGNFPDRFSGHQFPNYSSELNVNALLLGDSALYLCASSLGDRMNTEAFFGQGTRLTVV.

The V gene is TRBV2, the J gene TRBJ2-7, with 8 bases lining up with TRBD2. The CDR3 contains 15 residues. V dropped 6 bases and J dropped 5; count of bases not matched to a gene: 12. Germline CDR1 and CDR2: SNHLY and FYNNEI. This CDR3 reads CASSLREGPVNEQYF. CDR3 DNA sequence: TGTGCCAGCAGCCTACGGGAGGGCCCAGTAAACGAGCAGTACTTC.

V usage is TRBV6-6 and J usage is TRBJ2-7; 10 positions match TRBD1. The CDR3 sequence is 15 residues long. CDR1 and CDR2 (germline): MNHNY, SVGAGI (reference sequence). Trimming took 7 bases from V and 3 from J; bases not matched to a gene: 9. The CDR3 DNA follows: TGTGCCAGCAAGCCACCGGGACAGGGGAACTACGAGCAGTACTTC. This translates into CASKPPGQGNYEQYF.

The rearrangement links TRBV29-1 to TRBJ2-7, with D hard to call. This CDR3 contains 13 residues. V lost 6 bases and J lost 6, with 18 bases in between. Germline values: CDR1 SQVTM, CDR2 ANQGSEA. The CDR3 region has the DNA TGCAGCGTGGCCCCTTCTGATACACTCGAGCAGTACTTC. This gives the protein CSVAPSDTLEQYF.

J is TRBJ1-2 and V is TRBV20-1; D ambiguous. The CDR3 runs 11 residues. V gave up 6 bases and J gave up 4 bases, with 9 bases separating them. Germline CDR1 DFQATT, CDR2 SNEGSKA (reference sequence). The CDR3 DNA reads as TGCAGTGCGGCAGGATCCTATGGCTACACCTTC. It yields the protein CSAAGSYGYTF.

V usage is TRBV30 and J usage is TRBJ1-5, with a weak D call TRBD1 (5 bases). There are 14 residues in the CDR3. V lost 2 bases to trimming and J lost 6 bases, with 14 bases between them. Looked up from germline, CDR1 is GTSNPN and CDR2 is SVGIG (reference sequence). CDR3 sequence reads: CAWSIQGGTQPQHF. The CDR3 nucleotides read TGTGCCTGGAGTATCCAGGGAGGAACTCAGCCCCAGCATTTT.

The chain links TRBV10-3 to TRBJ2-5, with D uncertain. The CDR3 totals 15 residues. V shed 1 base and J shed 2 bases, with 11 bases lying between them. From germline, CDR1 is ENHRY and CDR2 SYGVKD. CDR3 in DNA: TGTGCCATCAGTGAGTATCCCGACGGTCAAGAGACCCAGTACTTC. This gives the protein CAISEYPDGQETQYF.

The chain has TRBV19 and TRBJ2-1; D may correspond to TRBD1 or TRBD2 (5 bases each). CDR1 and CDR2 (germline): LNHDA, SQIVND (reference sequence). The CDR3 sequence is 15 residues long. Trimming pared 1 base from V and 2 bases from J, leaving 9 bases between. In nucleotides, the CDR3 is TGTGCCAGTAGTATAGGGGGGATCACCTACAATGAGCAGTTCTTC. Protein sequence: CASSIGGITYNEQFF.

CDR3 nucleotides: TGTGCCAGCAGTTCCTTGGGGGCGGGAAGTAATGAGCAGTTCTTC. Protein: CASSSLGAGSNEQFF. The chain carries TRBV28 and TRBJ2-1; D is possibly TRBD1 or TRBD2 (6 bases each). Trimming took 4 bases from V and 7 from J, leaving 17 bases between them. Germline loops: CDR1 MDHEN, CDR2 SYDVKM. This CDR3 is 15 amino acids long.

This clone has only one observation. This chain connects TRBV5-1 to TRBJ2-2, with a tentative D call TRBD2 (6 bases). Germline assignment: CDR1 SGHRS and CDR2 YFSETQ. The CDR3 contains 16 residues. Trimming took 1 base from V and 4 from J, leaving 14 bases between them. CDR3 bases: TGCGCCAGCAGCTTGAATCCGGGGGTTGGCACCGGGGAGCTGTTTTTT. Residues: CASSLNPGVGTGELFF.

The chain links TRBV6-5 to TRBJ1-3; 7 bases line up with TRBD1. V gave up 0 bases and J gave up 3 bases; unmatched junction bases: 5. CDR1 and CDR2 (germline): MNHEY, SVGAGI. CDR3 length: 16 residues. The DNA of the CDR3 is TGTGCCAGCAGTTACTCGACAGGGCCGGATGGAAACACCATATATTTT. Protein: CASSYSTGPDGNTIYF.

The chain carries TRBV4-1 and TRBJ1-4; no definite D call. Per the germline V gene, CDR1 is MGHRA and CDR2 is YSYEKL. The CDR3 has 17 amino acids. Trimming took 1 base from V and 3 from J, leaving 15 bases between them. The CDR3 spells CASSQGLNPLANEKLFF. For the CDR3, the DNA is TGCGCCAGCAGCCAAGGACTCAACCCACTGGCTAATGAAAAACTGTTTTTT.

The chain carries TRBV11-3 and TRBJ1-1; no definite D call. This CDR3 spans 14 amino acids. CDR1 and CDR2 from the germline V gene are SGHNT and YENEEA. V lost 5 bases and J lost 0, with 10 bases in between. The CDR3 coding sequence is TGTGCCAGCAGCCCTCGCGGCATGAACACTGAAGCTTTCTTT. This sequence encodes CASSPRGMNTEAFF.

A remark on this clone: The junction departs from the called germline gene at one end, perhaps through a read error. This chain links TRBV5-1 with TRBJ2-7, with TRBD2 identical over 12 bases. The CDR3 runs 15 residues. Germline CDR1 and CDR2: SGHRS and YFSETQ. The CDR3 region has the DNA TGTGCCAGCAGCGCCTGGACTAGCGGGAACTACGAGCAGTACTTC. This sequence encodes CASSAWTSGNYEQYF.

The genes are TRBV2 and TRBJ2-7; D is undetermined. CDR1 and CDR2 (germline): SNHLY, FYNNEI. The CDR3 covers 12 residues. V shed 4 bases and J shed 6 bases, with 10 bases lying between them. CDR3 in amino acids: CASSGPFGEQYF. The DNA of the CDR3 is TGTGCCAGCAGTGGACCGTTCGGCGAGCAGTACTTC.

The chain uses TRBV6-1 and TRBJ2-1; 7 positions agree with TRBD1. V lost 5 bases to trimming and J lost 0 bases; unmatched junction nucleotides: 1. The CDR3 is 14 residues long. Germline CDR1 is MNHNS and CDR2 is SASEGT. In nucleotides, the CDR3 is TGTGCCAGCAGTTGGGACAGCTCCTACAATGAGCAGTTCTTC. Protein sequence: CASSWDSSYNEQFF.

The chain recombines TRBV11-2 with TRBJ1-2; the D gene is possibly TRBD1 (5 bases). The CDR3 loop spans 14 amino acids. V lost 0 bases and J lost 4, with 9 bases in between. The V gene's germline CDR1 is SGHAT and CDR2 FQNNGV. CDR3 sequence (DNA): TGTGCCAGCAGCTTAGACAGGCAGGGCTATGGCTACACCTTC. Residues: CASSLDRQGYGYTF.

V is TRBV18 and J is TRBJ2-7; D is possibly TRBD1 (5 bases). Germline values: CDR1 KGHSH, CDR2 LQKENI. CDR3 size: 14 residues. V was clipped by 1 base and J by 3 bases, with 10 bases between them. CDR3 in DNA: TGTGCCAGCTCACCACAGGGGATCAACTACGAGCAGTACTTC. As protein: CASSPQGINYEQYF. The variable domain in full, with the rest retrieved from reference TRBV18 and TRBJ2-7, is NAGVMQNPRHLVRRRGQEARLRCSPMKGHSHVYWYRQLPEEGLKFMVYLQKENIIDESGMPKERFSAEFPKEGPSILRIQQVVRGDSAAYFCASSPQGINYEQYFGPGTRLTVT.

The chain carries TRBV6-5 and TRBJ2-7, with D hard to call. The CDR3 extends over 13 amino acids. Germline V gene lookup returns CDR1 MNHEY and CDR2 SVGAGI. The V end was cut by 7 bases, the J end by 7 bases, with 17 bases between. CDR3 sequence (DNA): TGTGCCAGCACCGGCGGTGGAGCTTGGGAGCAGTACTTC. This gives the protein CASTGGGAWEQYF.

This rearrangement joins TRBV5-4 to TRBJ1-6, with D uncertain. The CDR3 spans 13 residues. Trimming took 0 bases from V and 12 from J, leaving 10 bases between them. Germline values: CDR1 SGHNT, CDR2 YYREEE (reference sequence). The CDR3 region is CASSLAGSGPLHF. The CDR3 nucleotides are TGTGCCAGCAGCTTGGCGGGGAGCGGACCCCTCCACTTT.

V usage is TRBV4-1 and J usage is TRBJ2-5; 9 nucleotides match TRBD2. CDR1 and CDR2 from the germline V gene are MGHRA and YSYEKL. V was pared by 4 bases and J by 5 bases, with 14 bases of the junction left unmatched. The CDR3 is 17 residues long. The CDR3 loop reads CASSLSFFAGGRETQYF. The CDR3 DNA reads TGCGCCAGCAGCCTCTCGTTCTTCGCGGGAGGGCGCGAGACCCAGTACTTC.

V and J are TRBV5-1 and TRBJ2-7; the D gene is possibly TRBD1 (6 bases). Trimming stripped 8 bases from V and 7 bases from J, with 16 bases between. The CDR3 totals 12 residues. Germline CDR1 and CDR2: SGHRS and YFSETQ. The CDR3 nucleotides read TGCGCCAGTCAACAGGGAGAGAGTGAGCAGTACTTC. Translated, it gives CASQQGESEQYF.

This clone came up once. The chain recombines TRBV4-1 with TRBJ2-1; tentative D call: TRBD2 (5 bases). Germline CDR1 reads MGHRA; CDR2 reads YSYEKL. This CDR3 is 14 amino acids long. V lost 3 bases and J lost 2, with 8 bases in between. CDR3: CASSQAGPYNEQFF. CDR3 coding DNA: TGCGCCAGCAGCCAGGCGGGCCCCTACAATGAGCAGTTCTTC.